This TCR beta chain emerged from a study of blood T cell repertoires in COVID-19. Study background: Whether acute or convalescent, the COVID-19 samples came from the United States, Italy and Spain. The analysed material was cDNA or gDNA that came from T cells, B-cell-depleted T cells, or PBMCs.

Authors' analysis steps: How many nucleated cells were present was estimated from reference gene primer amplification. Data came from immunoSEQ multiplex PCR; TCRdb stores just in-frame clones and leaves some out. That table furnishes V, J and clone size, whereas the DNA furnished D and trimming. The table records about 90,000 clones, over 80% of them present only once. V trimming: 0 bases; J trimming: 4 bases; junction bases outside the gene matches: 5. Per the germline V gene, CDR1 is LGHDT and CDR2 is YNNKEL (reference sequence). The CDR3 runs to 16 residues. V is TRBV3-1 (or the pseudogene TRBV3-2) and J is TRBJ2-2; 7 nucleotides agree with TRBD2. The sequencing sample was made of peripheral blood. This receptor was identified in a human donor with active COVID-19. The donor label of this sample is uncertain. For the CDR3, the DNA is TGTGCCAGCAGCCAAGATTTGGGCGGGGGCACCGGGGAGCTGTTTTTT. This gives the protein CASSQDLGGGTGELFF.